One and the same sample provided the 6 T cell receptor beta chains below, sequenced in a study of blood T cell repertoires in COVID-19. Assay: immunoSEQ multiplex PCR; the TCRdb copy retains only in-frame clones and omits some. Altogether about 210,000 clones are present, 80% to 85% being singletons, with the ten largest covering more than 8.5%. The source material was PBMCs or T cells enriched from blood (not recorded which). The origin of the receptors is a woman in her 50s with acute COVID-19.

This clone was detected a few times. The rearrangement uses TRBV6-2 or TRBV6-3 and TRBJ1-2; D is perhaps TRBD1 (6 bases). This CDR3 is 13 amino acids long. Germline CDR1 reads MNHEY; CDR2 reads SVGEGT. The V end was cut by 2 bases, the J end by 3 bases, with 7 bases between. CDR3 DNA: TGTGCCAGCAGTTACACAGGGTACTATGGCTACACCTTC. It is translated as CASSYTGYYGYTF.

This sequence joins TRBV4-3 and TRBJ2-7; 11 bases line up with TRBD2. Germline trimming cut 0 bases from V and 2 bases from J; bases unmatched to any gene: 6. This CDR3 has 17 residues. Germline CDR1 LGHNA, CDR2 YSLEER. The CDR3 DNA sequence: TGCGCCAGCAGCCAAGATTTTGGGACTAGCGGTGCCTACGAGCAGTACTTC. Residues: CASSQDFGTSGAYEQYF.

The chain has TRBV7-3 and TRBJ2-1, with TRBD1 as a possible D gene (6 bases). V was cut by 1 base and J by 8 bases, with 15 bases left in between. Germline loops: CDR1 SGHTA, CDR2 FQGTGA. The CDR3 totals 15 residues. For the CDR3, the DNA is TGTGCCAGCAGCTTAAGAGGACAGAGGGATCATGAGCAGTTCTTC. Its translation is CASSLRGQRDHEQFF.

This clone was observed a single time. The chain combines TRBV5-5 with TRBJ1-2; 10 bases align to TRBD1. The J segment lost 7 bases and the V segment lost 0 bases, leaving 12 bases of the junction unmatched. CDR1 SGHKS and CDR2 YYEKEE come from the germline V gene (reference sequence). The CDR3 length is 17 residues. The CDR3 DNA is TGTGCCAGCAGCTTGGCGCCTTTGGGACAGGGGCCTTCTGGCTACACCTTC. Its translation is CASSLAPLGQGPSGYTF.

This rearrangement joins TRBV30 to TRBJ1-2; D unresolved. The germline V gene encodes CDR1 GTSNPN and CDR2 SVGIG (reference sequence). V lost 0 bases, J lost 6 bases, and 17 bases lay in between. The CDR3 runs to 15 residues. CDR3 residues: CAWSVGDKALDGYTF. CDR3 DNA sequence: TGTGCCTGGAGTGTCGGTGACAAGGCCCTTGATGGCTACACCTTC.

The chain carries TRBV10-3 and TRBJ2-3; a possible D gene is TRBD1 (6 bases). The germline CDR1 and CDR2 sequences are ENHRY and SYGVKD. V lost 0 bases to trimming and J lost 6 bases, with 7 bases between them. CDR3 length: 13 amino acids. In nucleotides, the CDR3 is TGTGCCATCAGTGAGTCTGACAGGGATACGCAGTATTTT. Amino acid sequence: CAISESDRDTQYF.